This T cell receptor (beta chain) derives from a study of T cells after yellow fever vaccination. About this clonotype: Its cognate antigen is unknown.

Notes on the study in general: Among primary-vaccination clones, most reappeared after the booster, at approximately 96% for CD4 and approximately 88% for CD8. Abundant clonotypes from the bulk population could get into FACS-sorted repertoires as contaminants. Few clonotypes appeared in both CD4 and CD8 compartments.

CDR3 length equals 14 residues. Trimming took 5 bases from V and 0 from J, leaving 9 bases between them. Germline V gene lookup returns CDR1 KGHSH and CDR2 LQKENI. TCRdb analysed the 5' RACE reads with MiXCR anew, one entry per CDR3 protein. The table lists 300,000 or so distinct CDR3 sequences, approximately 10% of them singletons. The origin of this receptor is a man younger than 30 who received the YFV17D yellow fever vaccine. This specimen was CD4+ T cells sorted from PBMCs, taken 5 days after the yellow fever booster vaccination. The chain has TRBV18 and TRBJ2-3; D not resolved. DNA of the CDR3: TGTGCCAGCTCATCTCAAACCAGCACAGATACGCAGTATTTT. This sequence encodes CASSSQTSTDTQYF. The whole variable domain, filled in from reference TRBV18 and TRBJ2-3, reads NAGVMQNPRHLVRRRGQEARLRCSPMKGHSHVYWYRQLPEEGLKFMVYLQKENIIDESGMPKERFSAEFPKEGPSILRIQQVVRGDSAAYFCASSSQTSTDTQYFGPGTRLTVL.